The clone carrying this T cell receptor beta chain came up many times. Trimming shortened V by 8 bases and J by 2 bases, and 19 bases separated the two germline ends. In germline, CDR1 is SQVTM, CDR2 ANQGSEA. This CDR3 has 15 residues. The data stem from a study of human T cells and chemical hapten exposure. In TCRdb, the RACE reads were re-called with MiXCR into one record per CDR3 protein. The table has 35,000 to 50,000 distinct CDR3 sequences, approximately 4.5% seen once. As for time point: healthy volunteer bleed at 2 weeks. Total RNA was extracted from unfractionated whole blood. The chain carries TRBV29-1 and TRBJ1-5; D is perhaps TRBD1 (5 bases). This clonotype was obtained from a female donor in good health. Some clones in this sample may be carry-over from other donors' samples. Sequences were obtained from whole blood. The CDR3 spells CSIGDGVLGNQPQHF. DNA for the CDR3: TGCAGCATTGGGGACGGCGTGTTGGGCAATCAGCCCCAGCATTTT.